The 18 T cell receptor beta chains reported below all come from one sample, sequenced in a study of vaccination effects on CD4 cells after COVID-19. The repertoire was sequenced with immunoSEQ multiplex PCR; TCRdb's copy has only in-frame clones and lacks some. The data contain over 45,000 clones, around 67% of them singletons. Their target antigens are unknown. Cells that had been cultured for roughly ten days were the source of isolated CD4+ T cells. Source: CD4+ T cells from PBMCs cultured without peptide, taken before COVID-19 vaccination. The receptor set was obtained from a human donor who received a COVID-19 vaccine.

The chain uses TRBV27 and TRBJ1-6; D is unresolved. This CDR3 comprises 18 residues. V was cut by 8 bases and J by 4 bases, with 24 bases left in between. Germline V gene sequence: CDR1 MNHEY, CDR2 SMNVEV (reference sequence). The CDR3 DNA sequence: TGTGCCAGCCCTGGTGGCGGGGTTAACCTCCTATATAATTCACCCCTCCACTTT. Protein product: CASPGGGVNLLYNSPLHF.

This clone was counted between two and nine times. The gene calls are TRBV6-5 and TRBJ1-5; D is unclear. V was shortened by 0 bases and J by 0 bases, with 6 bases between the two germline ends. Germline loops: CDR1 MNHEY, CDR2 SVGAGI. CDR3 size: 15 residues. The CDR3 is CASSYSGNSNQPQHF. The CDR3 DNA is TGTGCCAGCAGTTACTCGGGGAATAGCAATCAGCCCCAGCATTTT.

This clone came up a few times. The DNA of the CDR3 is TGTGCCTGGAGTATGCGGAGATCCTTCGGAAACACCATATATTTT. Residues: CAWSMRRSFGNTIYF. The rearrangement joins TRBV30 to TRBJ1-3; D unclear. CDR1 and CDR2 from the germline V gene are GTSNPN and SVGIG (reference sequence). The CDR3 is 15 residues long. V lost 2 bases to trimming and J lost 4 bases, with 15 bases between them.

The chain employs TRBV3-1 (or the pseudogene TRBV3-2) and TRBJ2-5, with TRBD2 matching 11 bases. CDR3 length: 14 amino acids. Trimming at V came to 2 bases and at J to 4 bases, leaving 0 bases not matched to a gene. Per the germline V gene, CDR1 is LGHDT and CDR2 is YNNKEL (reference sequence). CDR3 bases: TGTGCCAGCAGCCAAACTAGCGGGGGAGAGACCCAGTACTTC. Translation: CASSQTSGGETQYF.

This clone was seen once. The rearrangement links TRBV6-5 to TRBJ1-1, with 8 bases lining up with TRBD1. The junction had 4 bases not matched to a gene; V was cut back by 6 bases and J by 4 bases. CDR1 and CDR2 from the germline V gene are MNHEY and SVGAGI. The CDR3 has 13 amino acids. The CDR3 DNA is TGTGCCAGCAGGCGACAGGGGCCCACTGAAGCTTTCTTT. The encoded protein is CASRRQGPTEAFF.

This clone was observed a handful of times. The chain joins TRBV27 to TRBJ1-5; weak D call: TRBD1 (5 bases). The ends were cut back, 6 bases at V and 10 bases at J, with 22 bases in the middle. CDR1 MNHEY and CDR2 SMNVEV come from the germline V gene (reference sequence). There are 15 residues in the CDR3. The CDR3 DNA reads as TGTGCCAGCAGACAAAAGGGCCCAGGGCTTCACCCCCAGCATTTT. As protein: CASRQKGPGLHPQHF.

The V and J genes are TRBV7-3 and TRBJ2-1, with 10 bases that match TRBD2. CDR3 length: 16 amino acids. J was trimmed by 7 bases and V by 2 bases; bases with no gene match: 8. Germline CDR1 reads SGHTA; CDR2 reads FQGTGA. CDR3 sequence (DNA): TGTGCCAGCAGCTTATGGGCTAGCGGGGGTGAGAATGAGCAGTTCTTC. Translation gives CASSLWASGGENEQFF.

The chain carries TRBV29-1 and TRBJ2-3, with D hard to call. CDR3 size: 12 residues. The V and J ends lost 5 bases and 6 bases respectively, with 12 bases between them. Germline V gene data show CDR1 as SQVTM and CDR2 as ANQGSEA. The CDR3 DNA is TGCAGCGTTCGGACGTTCTCGGATACGCAGTATTTT. Residues: CSVRTFSDTQYF.

J is TRBJ2-5 and V is TRBV27; perhaps TRBD1 as D (6 bases). Germline assignment: CDR1 MNHEY and CDR2 SMNVEV (reference sequence). This CDR3 is built from 14 residues. The ends were cut back, 2 bases at V and 4 bases at J, with 11 bases in the middle. CDR3 loop: CASSLRGSRETQYF. CDR3 nucleotides: TGTGCCAGCAGTTTAAGGGGGTCCCGAGAGACCCAGTACTTC.

This chain joins TRBV7-8 and TRBJ1-4, with a weak D call TRBD1 (5 bases). Trimming cost V 0 bases and J 5 bases, with 16 bases left between them. CDR3 length: 17 amino acids. The germline CDR1 and CDR2 sequences are SGHVS and FQNEAQ. The CDR3 region is CASSLALRGVSNEKLFF. In DNA, the CDR3 is TGTGCCAGCAGCTTAGCGCTACGAGGGGTCTCGAATGAAAAACTGTTTTTT.

V usage is TRBV15 and J usage is TRBJ1-1; D is undetermined. CDR1 LNHNV and CDR2 YYDKDF come from the germline V gene (reference sequence). Trimming left V 1 base short and J 0 bases short, with 9 bases between. The CDR3 runs 15 residues. CDR3 in amino acids: CATSRGPGLNTEAFF. CDR3 nucleotides: TGTGCCACCAGCAGAGGACCAGGTTTGAACACTGAAGCTTTCTTT.

The V and J genes are TRBV3-1 (or the pseudogene TRBV3-2) and TRBJ2-7; 8 positions match TRBD2. The CDR3 is 15 residues long. With V trimmed by 4 bases and J by 1 base, 6 bases remained unmatched. Germline V lookup: CDR1 LGHDT, CDR2 YNNKEL (reference sequence). As DNA, the CDR3 is TGTGCCAGCAGCCCCGGGCTAGCGGGTTCCTACGAGCAGTACTTC. The encoded protein is CASSPGLAGSYEQYF.

V usage is TRBV7-9 and J usage is TRBJ2-1; D is uncertain. Germline loops: CDR1 SEHNR, CDR2 FQNEAQ (reference sequence). Deletions cut 6 bases from V and 8 bases from J, with 14 bases between. The CDR3 has 13 amino acids. Written as DNA, the CDR3 is TGTGCCAGCAGGACATATCCTAAGTATGAGCAGTTCTTC. The encoded protein is CASRTYPKYEQFF.

V is TRBV13 and J is TRBJ2-7; D possibly corresponds to TRBD2 (6 bases). The CDR3 runs 13 residues. Between the trimmed V and J ends, which lost 3 bases and 3 bases, there was a span of 9 bases. Germline CDR1 is PRHDT and CDR2 is FYEKMQ (reference sequence). CDR3 nucleotide sequence: TGTGCCAGCAGCTTCTCGACTAGCTACGAGCAGTACTTC. Translated: CASSFSTSYEQYF.

This clone came up a few times. The V and J genes are TRBV11-2 and TRBJ1-2, with TRBD1 matching over 9 bases. J lost 4 bases, V lost 2 bases, and 5 bases had no gene match. Per the germline V gene, CDR1 is SGHAT and CDR2 is FQNNGV. The length of the CDR3 is 15 residues. CDR3 residues: CASSLLDRGSYGYTF. CDR3 coding DNA: TGTGCCAGCAGCTTATTGGACAGGGGATCCTATGGCTACACCTTC.

This clone was seen a few times. The genes are TRBV7-8 and TRBJ1-5, with unresolved D. CDR1 is SGHVS and CDR2 is FQNEAQ in the germline V gene. The CDR3 is made up of 13 amino acids. V was shortened by 3 bases and J by 6 bases, with 9 bases between the two germline ends. CDR3 protein: CASSFGLGQPQHF. The CDR3 DNA is TGTGCCAGCAGCTTTGGTCTGGGTCAGCCCCAGCATTTT.

Only a few counts were recorded for this clone. This chain joins TRBV2 and TRBJ1-3, with D tentatively TRBD1 (5 bases). The ends were cut back, 2 bases at V and 2 bases at J, with 7 bases in the middle. The CDR3 runs 14 residues. Looked up from germline, CDR1 is SNHLY and CDR2 is FYNNEI. This CDR3 is CASSEQGPGNTIYF. Written as DNA, the CDR3 is TGTGCCAGCAGTGAACAGGGTCCTGGAAACACCATATATTTT.

The chain has TRBV3-1 (or the pseudogene TRBV3-2) and TRBJ1-4; D is undetermined. V was clipped by 3 bases and J by 5 bases, with 1 base between them. Germline loops: CDR1 LGHDT, CDR2 YNNKEL (reference sequence). The CDR3 runs 11 residues. The CDR3 coding sequence is TGTGCCAGCAGCCAGAATGAAAAACTGTTTTTT. Translated, it gives CASSQNEKLFF.